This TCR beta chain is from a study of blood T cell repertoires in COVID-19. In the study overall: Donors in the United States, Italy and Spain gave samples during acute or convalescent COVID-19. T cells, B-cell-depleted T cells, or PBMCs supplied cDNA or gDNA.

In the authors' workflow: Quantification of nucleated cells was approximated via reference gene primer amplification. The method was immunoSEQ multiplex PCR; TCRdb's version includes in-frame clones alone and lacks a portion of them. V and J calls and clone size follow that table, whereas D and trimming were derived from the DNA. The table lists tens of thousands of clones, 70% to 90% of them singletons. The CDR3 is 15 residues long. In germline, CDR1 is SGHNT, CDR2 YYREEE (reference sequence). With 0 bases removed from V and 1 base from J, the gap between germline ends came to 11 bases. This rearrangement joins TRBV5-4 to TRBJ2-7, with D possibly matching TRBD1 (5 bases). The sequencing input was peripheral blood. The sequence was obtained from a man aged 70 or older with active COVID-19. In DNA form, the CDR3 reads TGTGCCAGCAGCTTGGGGGGCGGCAATTCCTACGAGCAGTACTTC. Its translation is CASSLGGGNSYEQYF.